A single TCR beta chain is shown here with its context. The length of the CDR3 is 15 residues. With 0 bases clipped from V and 3 bases from J, the junction kept 1 base outside the gene matches. Germline V gene lookup returns CDR1 SGHDT and CDR2 YYEEEE. The entry originates in a study of blood T cell repertoires in COVID-19. Overall study: COVID-19 samples from acute and convalescent phases originated in the United States, Italy and Spain. Sources were T cells, B-cell-depleted T cells, or PBMCs; the material itself was cDNA or gDNA.

Under the authors' procedure: From reference gene primer amplification, estimates of nucleated cell counts were derived. Sequencing was performed with immunoSEQ multiplex PCR; in TCRdb, only in-frame clones are kept and a portion is missing. For V, J and clone size, that table is used; D and trimming come from the DNA. The sample lists about 120,000 clones, 85% seen once, with 9.5% to 13% in the top ten. This TCR came from an elderly man with acute or convalescent COVID-19. The chain couples TRBV5-6 to TRBJ2-2; TRBD1 agrees at 8 bases. Sequencing was carried out using peripheral blood. The CDR3: CASSLGQGYTGELFF. The CDR3 DNA follows: TGTGCCAGCAGCTTGGGACAGGGGTACACCGGGGAGCTGTTTTTT.